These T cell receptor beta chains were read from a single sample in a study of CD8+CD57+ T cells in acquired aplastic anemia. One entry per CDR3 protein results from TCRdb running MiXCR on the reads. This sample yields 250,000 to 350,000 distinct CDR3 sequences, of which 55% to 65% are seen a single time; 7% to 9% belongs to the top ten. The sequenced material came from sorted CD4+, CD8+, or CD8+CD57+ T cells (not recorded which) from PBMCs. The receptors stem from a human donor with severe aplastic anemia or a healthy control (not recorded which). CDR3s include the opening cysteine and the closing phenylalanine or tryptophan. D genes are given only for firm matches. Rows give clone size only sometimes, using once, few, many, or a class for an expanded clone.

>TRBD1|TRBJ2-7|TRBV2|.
TGTGCCAGCAGTTCCAACAGGGGGCTGTCGTACGAGCAGTACTTC
CASSSNRGLSYEQYF
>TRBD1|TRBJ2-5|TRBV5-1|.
TGCGCCAGCAGCTTGGTAGGACAGGGTGAGGAGACCCAGTATTTC
CASSLVGQGEETQYF
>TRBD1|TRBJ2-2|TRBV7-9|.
TGTGCCAGCAGCTCCGGGACAGGGAACACCGGGGAGCTGTTTTTT
CASSSGTGNTGELFF
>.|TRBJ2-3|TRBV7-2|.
TGTGCCAGCAGCTTCCCCGACACAGGGCTTGGCACAGATACGCAGTATTTT
CASSFPDTGLGTDTQYF
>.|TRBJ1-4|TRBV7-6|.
TGTGCCAGCAGCTTAGAAGCAGGGTCTGAAAAACTGTTTTTT
CASSLEAGSEKLFF
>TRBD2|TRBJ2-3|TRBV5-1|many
TGCGCCAGCAGCTTGGTAGCGGGGAACACAGATACGCAGTATTTT
CASSLVAGNTDTQYF
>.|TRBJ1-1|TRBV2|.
TGTGCCAGCAGGGTGGACGGAGTGAACACTGAAGCTTTCTTT
CASRVDGVNTEAFF
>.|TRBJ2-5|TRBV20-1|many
TGCAGTGCTAGACCCAGTCTCCAAGAGACCCAGTACTTC
CSARPSLQETQYF
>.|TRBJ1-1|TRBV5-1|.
TGCGCCAGCAGCTTAACAGGGAGAAACACTGAAGCTTTCTTT
CASSLTGRNTEAFF
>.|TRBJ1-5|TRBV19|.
TGTGCCAGTACGGGGGGAGGACAGCCCCAGCATTTT
CASTGGGQPQHF
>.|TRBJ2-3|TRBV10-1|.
TGCGCCAGCAGTCGTCAGCCCCAAGGCCGCACAGATACGCAGTATTTT
CASSRQPQGRTDTQYF
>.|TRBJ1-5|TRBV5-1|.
TGCGCCAGCAGCTTGGACGACAGTTTCAATCAGCCCCAGCATTTT
CASSLDDSFNQPQHF
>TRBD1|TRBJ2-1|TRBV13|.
TGTGCCAGCAGTCCCGACAGGGGGGTTGACAATGAGCAATTCTTC
CASSPDRGVDNEQFF
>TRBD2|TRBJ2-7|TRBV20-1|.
TGCAGTGTGGCTAGCGGGGGCCCTGGCCACGAGCAGTACTTC
CSVASGGPGHEQYF
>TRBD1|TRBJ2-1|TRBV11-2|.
TGTGCCAGCACCCTAGGGGGCAACAGCAATGAGCAGTTCTTC
CASTLGGNSNEQFF
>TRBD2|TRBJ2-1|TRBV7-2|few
TGTGCACCGCGGGGGGGCGTTGACAATGAGCAGTTCTTC
CAPRGGVDNEQFF
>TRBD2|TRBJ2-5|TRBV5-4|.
TGTGCCAGCAGCTTGACTAGCGGGGGTTTTGAGACCCAGTACTTC
CASSLTSGGFETQYF
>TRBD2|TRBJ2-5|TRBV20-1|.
TGCAGTGCTAGGGCTAGCGGGGAATCCCAAGAGACCCAGTACTTC
CSARASGESQETQYF
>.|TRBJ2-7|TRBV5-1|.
TGCGCCAGCAGCTTGATTGGCAGGGACTACGAGCAGTACTTC
CASSLIGRDYEQYF
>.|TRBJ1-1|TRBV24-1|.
TGTGCCACCAGTGATAAGCGGCTCACTGAAGCTTTCTTT
CATSDKRLTEAFF
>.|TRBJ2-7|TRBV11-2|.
TGTGCCAGCAGCCCCTCCCCCCACGAGCAGTACTTC
CASSPSPHEQYF
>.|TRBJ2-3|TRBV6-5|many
TGTGCCAGCAGTTACGGGGGGAGGACAGATACGCAGTATTTT
CASSYGGRTDTQYF
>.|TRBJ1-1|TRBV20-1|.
TGCAGTGCTAGGAACCCCGGGGGCACTGAAGCTTTCTTT
CSARNPGGTEAFF
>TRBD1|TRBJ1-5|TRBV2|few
TGTGCCATCAGTGCCGGGACAGGGAACCAGCCCCAGCATTTT
CAISAGTGNQPQHF